These 28 T cell receptor beta chains share one sample of origin, sequenced in a study of OX40 agonist ivuxolimab in advanced cancers. Generated by immunoSEQ multiplex PCR, the TCRdb table keeps only in-frame clones and is missing some. Of tens of thousands of clones listed, roughly 90% were seen once; the top ten hold around 4.8%. Here the sequenced sample was CD4+ or CD8+ T cells sorted from blood, taken in a trial of the OX40 agonist ivuxolimab. These receptors all stem from an adult with an advanced solid tumor such as melanoma, head and neck, liver or kidney cancer.

V gene TRBV28 combines with J gene TRBJ1-2, with D uncertain. Germline V gene lookup returns CDR1 MDHEN and CDR2 SYDVKM. V lost 8 bases to trimming and J lost 2 bases, with 9 bases between them. The length of the CDR3 is 12 residues. CDR3 sequence: CASRGPNYGYTF. The CDR3 DNA sequence: TGTGCCAGCCGCGGGCCCAACTATGGCTACACCTTC.

This clone has a handful of counts. The CDR3 DNA sequence: TGCAGCGTTGAAGATTGGCAGGGCACTGAAGCTTTCTTT. The encoded protein is CSVEDWQGTEAFF. V is TRBV29-1 and J is TRBJ1-1, with a tentative D call TRBD1 (5 bases). This CDR3 is 13 amino acids long. Trimming cost V 0 bases and J 4 bases, with 9 bases left between them. Germline values: CDR1 SQVTM, CDR2 ANQGSEA.

This CDR3 reads CASSEAGTRVNQPQHF. CDR3 DNA sequence: TGTGCCAGCAGCGAGGCCGGGACACGGGTGAATCAGCCCCAGCATTTT. V gene TRBV5-6 combines with J gene TRBJ1-5; the D gene is possibly TRBD1 (6 bases). Germline CDR1 reads SGHDT; CDR2 reads YYEEEE. The length of the CDR3 is 16 residues. V was pared by 4 bases and J by 4 bases, with 18 bases between.

The gene calls are TRBV5-8 and TRBJ2-2; possible D gene TRBD2, 5 bases. CDR3 length equals 16 residues. Per the germline V gene, CDR1 is SGHTS and CDR2 is YDEGEE. The V end lost 3 bases, the J end lost 2 bases, and 14 bases lay between the germline ends. CDR3 nucleotides: TGTGCCAGCAGCTCCTCCTTAGCGACAAACACCGGGGAGCTGTTTTTT. It codes for CASSSSLATNTGELFF.

This clone was observed once. The chain links TRBV5-1 to TRBJ2-2, with TRBD1 as a possible D gene (5 bases). There are 18 residues in the CDR3. The germline gives CDR1 SGHRS, CDR2 YFSETQ. V was clipped by 4 bases and J by 7 bases, with 26 bases between them. CDR3 region: CASSPRDALQDWIGELFF. DNA of the CDR3: TGCGCCAGCAGCCCACGCGACGCGTTACAGGATTGGATCGGGGAGCTGTTTTTT.

The chain combines TRBV5-6 with TRBJ2-1; 7 positions agree with TRBD2. Germline V gene lookup returns CDR1 SGHDT and CDR2 YYEEEE. CDR3 length equals 11 residues. V shed 4 bases and J 10 bases; nucleotides not matched to a gene: 2. The CDR3 coding sequence is TGTGCCAGCAGCCCCGGGGGGGAGCAGTTCTTC. It specifies CASSPGGEQFF.

The V and J genes are TRBV9 and TRBJ2-5, with 9 bases matching TRBD1. V lost 1 base and J lost 4; bases outside the gene matches: 2. CDR3 length: 14 amino acids. Germline values: CDR1 SGDLS, CDR2 YYNGEE. The DNA of the CDR3 is TGTGCCAGCAGCGTATACAGGGGGCCAGAGACCCAGTACTTC. This sequence encodes CASSVYRGPETQYF.

CDR3 DNA sequence: TGTGCCAGCAGCCCTGGGACCGGGGAGCTGTTTTTT. It yields the protein CASSPGTGELFF. The chain couples TRBV7-8 to TRBJ2-2; D is unresolved. Germline values: CDR1 SGHVS, CDR2 FQNEAQ. The CDR3 is made up of 12 amino acids. Trimming stripped 5 bases from V and 5 bases from J, with 6 bases between. The whole variable domain, filled in from reference TRBV7-8 and TRBJ2-2, reads GAGVSQSPRYKVAKRGQDVALRCDPISGHVSLFWYQQALGQGPEFLTYFQNEAQLDKSGLPSDRFFAERPEGSVSTLKIQRTQQEDSAVYLCASSPGTGELFFGEGSRLTVL.

V and J are TRBV25-1 and TRBJ2-2, with D unresolved. CDR3 length: 12 residues. V gave up 8 bases and J gave up 6 bases, with 10 bases separating them. Germline V gives CDR1 MGHDK, CDR2 SYGVNS. The CDR3 DNA reads TGTGCCAGCGGTATAGGAGCCGGGGAGCTGTTTTTT. Residues: CASGIGAGELFF.

The V and J genes are TRBV28 and TRBJ1-5, with D tentatively TRBD1 (6 bases). CDR3 size: 14 residues. V was cut by 3 bases and J by 6 bases, with 12 bases left in between. Germline assignment: CDR1 MDHEN and CDR2 SYDVKM. The CDR3 loop is CASSLGGAGQPQHF. Here the CDR3 DNA reads TGTGCCAGCAGTTTGGGGGGCGCGGGTCAGCCCCAGCATTTT.

This chain links TRBV7-3 with TRBJ2-5; 7 bases map to TRBD1. Looked up from germline, CDR1 is SGHTA and CDR2 is FQGTGA. The CDR3 loop spans 15 amino acids. The V gene end was trimmed by 5 bases and the J gene end by 0 bases; junction bases not matched to a gene: 6. This CDR3 is CASSVQGRDQETQYF. CDR3 nucleotide sequence: TGTGCCAGCAGCGTACAGGGGAGAGACCAAGAGACCCAGTACTTC.

This sequence joins TRBV18 and TRBJ1-1; possibly TRBD1 for D (5 bases). CDR3 length: 12 amino acids. Trimming cost V 5 bases and J 7 bases, with 11 bases left between them. The germline gives CDR1 KGHSH, CDR2 LQKENI. CDR3 nucleotide sequence: TGTGCCAGCTCAACAACAGGAGATGAAGCTTTCTTT. Residues: CASSTTGDEAFF.

The sample holds one count of this clone. V usage is TRBV14 and J usage is TRBJ2-4, with D hard to call. The CDR3 extends over 17 amino acids. V was shortened by 5 bases and J by 0 bases, with 17 bases between the two germline ends. Germline loops: CDR1 SGHDN, CDR2 FVKESK. The CDR3 DNA follows: TGTGCCAGCAGCTTGTCCAGCGTTACCCTAGCCAAAAACATTCAGTACTTC. As protein: CASSLSSVTLAKNIQYF.

V is TRBV2 and J is TRBJ1-5, with D perhaps matching TRBD1 (5 bases). This CDR3 contains 15 residues. V gave up 4 bases and J gave up 0 bases, with 10 bases separating them. Germline lookup yields CDR1 SNHLY and CDR2 FYNNEI. CDR3 region: CASSVGEYSNQPQHF. The CDR3 nucleotides read TGTGCCAGCAGTGTGGGGGAATATAGCAATCAGCCCCAGCATTTT.

This clone has more than one count but fewer than ten. The chain links TRBV5-1 to TRBJ1-4; 10 bases agree with TRBD1. Germline CDR1 and CDR2: SGHRS and YFSETQ. The V and J ends lost 0 bases and 7 bases, in that order; junction bases with no gene match: 3. The CDR3 is 15 residues long. CDR3 sequence (DNA): TGCGCCAGCAGCTTGGCCGGGACAGGGGTTGAAAAACTGTTTTTT. Its protein is CASSLAGTGVEKLFF.

The chain is built from TRBV19 and TRBJ1-1, with D uncertain. This CDR3 has 12 amino acids. The V gene's germline CDR1 is LNHDA and CDR2 SQIVND (reference sequence). V lost 5 bases, J lost 1 base, and 5 bases lay in between. The CDR3 region has the DNA TGTGCCAGTAGTTATACGAACACTGAAGCTTTCTTT. This codes for CASSYTNTEAFF.

The chain carries TRBV15 and TRBJ2-7; the match to TRBD1 covers 9 bases. The junction had 5 bases not matched to a gene; V was cut back by 5 bases and J by 3 bases. CDR1 and CDR2 (germline): LNHNV, YYDKDF (reference sequence). This CDR3 region has 14 residues. CDR3 in amino acids: CATSGGQGVYEQYF. The CDR3 DNA reads TGTGCCACCAGCGGGGGACAGGGTGTCTACGAGCAGTACTTC.

The chain combines TRBV5-1 with TRBJ2-1; perhaps TRBD1 as D (6 bases). Germline loops: CDR1 SGHRS, CDR2 YFSETQ. V was clipped by 0 bases and J by 9 bases, with 19 bases between them. The CDR3 is 16 residues long. CDR3 DNA: TGCGCCAGCAGCTTGGATGGGACACCCCCTATGGGTGAGCAGTTCTTC. This encodes CASSLDGTPPMGEQFF.

The genes are TRBV28 and TRBJ2-3, with 9 nucleotides matching TRBD2. This CDR3 is 17 amino acids long. Germline V lookup: CDR1 MDHEN, CDR2 SYDVKM. J gave up 4 bases and V 3 bases, and 11 bases lay outside the gene matches. The CDR3 loop reads CASSLVGGGARADTQYF. CDR3 coding DNA: TGTGCCAGCAGTTTGGTGGGCGGGGGGGCGAGGGCAGATACGCAGTATTTT.

The gene calls are TRBV2 and TRBJ1-2; TRBD1 matches 8 bases. The CDR3 sequence is 15 residues long. V was clipped by 5 bases and J by 2 bases; unmatched bases: 7. CDR1 SNHLY and CDR2 FYNNEI come from the germline V gene. As DNA, the CDR3 is TGTGCCAGCAGTCGTGACAGGGGAAACAACTATGGCTACACCTTC. It yields the protein CASSRDRGNNYGYTF.

The rearrangement joins TRBV27 to TRBJ2-1; 11 nucleotides align to TRBD2. With V trimmed by 5 bases and J by 4 bases, 4 bases remained unmatched. The CDR3 sequence is 15 residues long. CDR1 and CDR2 (germline): MNHEY, SMNVEV (reference sequence). The CDR3, as DNA: TGTGCCAGCAGTCGACGACTAGCGGGATACAATGAGCAGTTCTTC. Translation: CASSRRLAGYNEQFF.

The gene calls are TRBV28 and TRBJ2-3; a weak D match, TRBD1 (6 bases). V gave up 6 bases and J gave up 0 bases, with 13 bases separating them. Germline assignment: CDR1 MDHEN and CDR2 SYDVKM. There are 15 residues in the CDR3. This CDR3 is CASSLIQGSTDTQYF. For the CDR3, the DNA is TGTGCCAGCAGCCTTATACAGGGTAGCACAGATACGCAGTATTTT.

This clone was counted a single time. The chain combines TRBV11-2 with TRBJ2-5; TRBD2 matches 14 bases. CDR1 SGHAT and CDR2 FQNNGV come from the germline V gene. This CDR3 comprises 19 residues. The trim removed 3 bases at V and 1 base at J, leaving 10 bases unmatched. For the CDR3, the DNA is TGTGCCAGCAGCTTGGGGGGACTAGCGGGAGTTGACGGCCAAGAGACCCAGTACTTC. Its protein is CASSLGGLAGVDGQETQYF.

The chain has TRBV4-1 and TRBJ2-3; 8 bases line up with TRBD2. This CDR3 contains 16 residues. CDR1 and CDR2 (germline): MGHRA, YSYEKL. The J segment lost 5 bases and the V segment lost 0 bases, leaving 7 bases of the junction unmatched. CDR3 sequence: CASSQDYGRAIDTQYF. The CDR3 DNA follows: TGCGCCAGCAGCCAAGATTACGGGAGGGCCATAGATACGCAGTATTTT.

The rearrangement uses TRBV19 and TRBJ2-5, with TRBD1 as a possible D gene (5 bases). Trimming removed 1 base at V and 9 bases at J, with 18 bases between. The CDR3 totals 15 residues. Germline CDR1 LNHDA, CDR2 SQIVND (reference sequence). CDR3: CASSIGWQGGWAQYF. CDR3 DNA sequence: TGTGCCAGTAGTATAGGCTGGCAGGGCGGTTGGGCCCAGTACTTC. The full variable domain, completed using reference TRBV19 and TRBJ2-5, is DGGITQSPKYLFRKEGQNVTLSCEQNLNHDAMYWYRQDPGQGLRLIYYSQIVNDFQKGDIAEGYSVSREKKESFPLTVTSAQKNPTAFYLCASSIGWQGGWAQYFGPGTRLLVL.

This rearrangement joins TRBV5-1 to TRBJ2-2; maybe TRBD1 (6 bases). V was shortened by 4 bases and J by 6 bases, with 16 bases between the two germline ends. The CDR3 runs to 15 residues. Per germline, CDR1 SGHRS and CDR2 YFSETQ. The CDR3 DNA is TGCGCCAGCAGCAGAAACAGGGATGTGGCCGGGGAGCTGTTTTTT. Encoded protein: CASSRNRDVAGELFF.

The rearrangement joins TRBV5-1 to TRBJ2-1, with 7 bases matching TRBD1. From germline, CDR1 is SGHRS and CDR2 YFSETQ. The CDR3 consists of 15 residues. V dropped 0 bases and J dropped 2; count of bases not matched to a gene: 2. DNA for the CDR3: TGCGCCAGCAGCTTGGGACAGGGCCCCTACAATGAGCAGTTCTTC. It is translated as CASSLGQGPYNEQFF.

This clone came up once. This chain joins TRBV5-6 and TRBJ2-3, with TRBD2 matching over 8 bases. CDR3 length: 16 residues. V lost 4 bases and J lost 3; bases outside the gene matches: 10. Germline-derived CDR1 and CDR2 are SGHDT and YYEEEE. The CDR3 region is CASSPETSALTDTQYF. The CDR3 DNA reads as TGTGCCAGCAGCCCCGAGACTAGCGCGTTGACAGATACGCAGTATTTT.